Below are 2 T cell receptor beta chains sequenced from a single sample in a study of human T cells and chemical hapten exposure. TCRdb ran MiXCR on the RACE reads and lists one entry per CDR3 protein. The sample gives a few hundred thousand distinct CDR3 sequences, around 5.5% of which show up once; less than 9% is in the top ten. Time point in this sample: pre-sensitization, week 0. Treatment given: therapeutic diphenylcyclopropenone sensitization with weekly scalp DPC. The sequenced sample was whole blood, obtained in connection with sensitization to the hapten diphenylcyclopropenone (DPC). The receptors derive from a woman aged 18-29 years with alopecia areata. Some clones in this sample may be carry-over from other donors' samples.

A few counts support this clonotype. The genes are TRBV3-1 and TRBJ2-1; 8 bases line up with TRBD1. V was pared by 0 bases and J by 6 bases, with 4 bases of the junction left unmatched. Germline V gene data show CDR1 as LGHDT and CDR2 as YNNKEL (reference sequence). The CDR3 is 15 amino acids. Written as DNA, the CDR3 is TGTGCCAGCAGCCAAGACGGGACAGGACGCAATGAGCAGTTCTTC. It is translated as CASSQDGTGRNEQFF.

This clonotype was found a few times. This chain connects TRBV7-9 to TRBJ2-1, with TRBD2 matching 8 bases. J lost 7 bases, V lost 3 bases, and 14 bases had no gene match. The CDR3 covers 17 residues. Germline V CDR1 and CDR2: SEHNR, FQNEAQ (reference sequence). This chain's CDR3 is CASSFGNLGLAKNEQFF. As DNA, the CDR3 is TGTGCCAGCAGCTTTGGGAACCTCGGACTAGCCAAAAATGAGCAGTTCTTC.